This T cell receptor (beta chain) comes out of a study of blood T cell repertoires in COVID-19. Measured with immunoSEQ multiplex PCR; TCRdb has only the in-frame clones, and not every one. In the table there are hundreds of thousands of clones, 86% of which are singletons. The CDR3 sequence is 16 residues long. Between the trimmed V and J ends, which lost 1 base and 4 bases, there was a span of 14 bases. Germline CDR1 and CDR2: PRHDT and FYEKMQ (reference sequence). The sequencing input was peripheral blood. The gene calls are TRBV13 and TRBJ1-3, with D tentatively TRBD1 (6 bases). This receptor was taken from a woman under 40 with active or convalescent COVID-19. CDR3 sequence reads: CASSLALGGSGNTIYF. CDR3 in DNA: TGTGCCAGCAGCTTAGCGTTAGGGGGTTCAGGAAACACCATATATTTT.